The clone carrying this TCR beta chain turned up a few times. Its specificity is unknown. A second PCR, run for about 7 to 11 cycles, used a sample-barcoded 5' primer plus a J-beta primer mix. Every sample returned 2.5 million or more CDR3-containing paired-end reads. MiXCR was run by TCRdb on the 5' RACE reads, yielding one entry per CDR3 protein. The sample gives a few hundred thousand distinct CDR3 sequences, around 29% of which show up once; roughly 28% is in the top ten. Germline V gene lookup returns CDR1 SNHLY and CDR2 FYNNEI. CDR3 length: 12 amino acids. This sample stems from a study of blood T cells in healthy people across ages. Findings and caveats of the study: Fewer expanded clones and more diversity marked long-lived versus aged donors. Researchers deemed the diversity estimates from one million T cells underestimates.

The sequencing sample was made of blood. The source is a woman aged 70-85 years in good health. This chain uses TRBV2 with TRBJ2-5; D is undetermined. The tail of the sequence fits TRBJ2-1 better, so the J call may be wrong. CDR3 DNA: TGTGCCAGCAGTGGTGACGACAATGAGCAGTTCTTC. Translating it yields CASSGDDNEQFF.